This is a list of T cell receptor beta chains from one sample in a study of cytomegalovirus exposure and HLA in healthy donors. Profiled with immunoSEQ multiplex PCR; TCRdb holds only in-frame clones, not every one. The table shows roughly 80,000 clones, with around two thirds occurring only once. The source material was PBMCs. Receptors originate from a woman between 50 and 59 years old in good health and CMV-seropositive. Each CDR3 is given with its conserved first and last residue.

j_gene	v_gene	CDR3aa
TRBJ2-5	TRBV6-1	CASSERTGDFETQYF
TRBJ2-1	TRBV7-9	CASSAEGLDNEQFF
TRBJ1-1	TRBV19	CASSMGQLNTEAFF
TRBJ1-2	TRBV25-1	CASSGDNLGYTF
TRBJ2-7	TRBV10-2	CASRRDRANYEQYF
TRBJ2-3	TRBV5-1	CASTGTGSDTQYF
TRBJ1-5	TRBV30	CAWSVLRPTGVGNQPQHF
TRBJ2-3	TRBV6-1	CASSPGTGNTDTQYF
TRBJ1-1	TRBV19	CASSGVDRTHTEAFF
TRBJ1-1	TRBV4-2	CASSQEHMNTEAFF
TRBJ2-2	TRBV7-6	CASSPQGSTGELFF
TRBJ2-5	TRBV15	CATSWDGGPGETQYF
TRBJ2-1	TRBV9	CASSATSSYNEQFF
TRBJ2-3	TRBV5-1	CASSGGGTATDTQYF
TRBJ1-3	TRBV2	CASSGGQEGGHSGNTIYF
TRBJ2-7	TRBV19	CASSIGWARGEQYF
TRBJ1-1	TRBV28	CASRIQGALGTEAFF
TRBJ2-2	TRBV10-3	CAISETDSYTGELFF
TRBJ1-1	TRBV27	CATTSRGLNTEAFF
TRBJ1-1	TRBV5-8	CASSFGENTEAFF
TRBJ1-3	TRBV19	CASTPWGVSGNTIYF
TRBJ1-1	TRBV6-6	CASSNPTGNTEAFF
TRBJ2-3	TRBV25-1	CASSEGGGTDTQYF
TRBJ1-2	TRBV21-1	CASSSNRGVSYGYTF
TRBJ2-5	TRBV9	CASSKHERWETQYF
TRBJ1-2	TRBV27	CASSLRGHGYTF
TRBJ1-1	TRBV27	CASSPPGFRSTEAFF
TRBJ1-4	TRBV28	CAGSARRGEKLFF
TRBJ2-1	TRBV2	CASSEGASQGARFF
TRBJ2-5	TRBV7-2	CASSPGQEETQYF
TRBJ2-7	TRBV27	CASSLSMGGSYEQYF
TRBJ2-7	TRBV6-1	CASSATWTGGLYEQYF
TRBJ2-3	TRBV9	CASSPRVDTDTQYF
TRBJ1-5	TRBV6-1	CASRATGGVNQPQHF
TRBJ2-7	TRBV12-5	CASGLPRQGVNEQYF
TRBJ1-2	TRBV19	CASTHLGGYGYTF
TRBJ2-3	TRBV13	CASSPGETSTDTQYF
TRBJ1-1	TRBV4-1	CASSQRSTEAFF
TRBJ1-2	TRBV19	CASSIARVNGYTF
TRBJ2-3	TRBV30	CAWNLGAPGADTQYF
TRBJ2-2	TRBV5-4	CATYYRGLNTGELFF
TRBJ1-6	TRBV6-1	CASTLPRDNSPLHF
TRBJ2-3	TRBV10-1	CASSEGAHLSTDTQYF
TRBJ1-5	TRBV19	CASTLRDRDQPQHF
TRBJ1-2	TRBV10-3	CAIGTGTGINYGYTF
TRBJ1-3	TRBV19	CASSWTAGNTIYF
TRBJ2-1	TRBV6-1	CASQPQRGRENEQFF
TRBJ1-2	TRBV7-9	CASSSRQGNFYGYTF
TRBJ2-1	TRBV19	CASSYGGNEQFF
TRBJ2-7	TRBV9	CASSEGGVGSPSYEQYF
TRBJ1-1	TRBV9	CASSVATGRGQDEAFF
TRBJ2-1	TRBV7-8	CASSLARRGTYNEQFF
TRBJ1-5	TRBV4-2	CASSQVQGDNQPQHF